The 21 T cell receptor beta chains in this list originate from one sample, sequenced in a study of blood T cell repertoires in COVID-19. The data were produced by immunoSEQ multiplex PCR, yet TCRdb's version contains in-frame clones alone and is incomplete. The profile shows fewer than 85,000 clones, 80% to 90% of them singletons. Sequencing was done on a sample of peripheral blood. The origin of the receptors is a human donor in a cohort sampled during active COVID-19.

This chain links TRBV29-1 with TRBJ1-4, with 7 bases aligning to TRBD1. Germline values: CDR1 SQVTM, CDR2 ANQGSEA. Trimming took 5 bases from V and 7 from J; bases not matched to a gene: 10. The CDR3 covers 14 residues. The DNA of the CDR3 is TGCAGCGTTACTAGGACAGGTCATGGTGAAAAACTGTTTTTT. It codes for CSVTRTGHGEKLFF. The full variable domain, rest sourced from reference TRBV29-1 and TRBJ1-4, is SAVISQKPSRDICQRGTSLTIQCQVDSQVTMMFWYRQQPGQSLTLIATANQGSEATYESGFVIDKFPISRPNLTFSTLTVSNMSPEDSSIYLCSVTRTGHGEKLFFGSGTQLSVL.

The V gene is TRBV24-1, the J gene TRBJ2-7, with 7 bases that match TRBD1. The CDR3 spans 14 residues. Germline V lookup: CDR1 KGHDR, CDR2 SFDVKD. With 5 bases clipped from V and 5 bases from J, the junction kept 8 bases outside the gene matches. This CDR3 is CATSARDSAHEQYF. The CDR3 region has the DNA TGTGCCACCAGTGCCCGGGACAGCGCACACGAGCAGTACTTC.

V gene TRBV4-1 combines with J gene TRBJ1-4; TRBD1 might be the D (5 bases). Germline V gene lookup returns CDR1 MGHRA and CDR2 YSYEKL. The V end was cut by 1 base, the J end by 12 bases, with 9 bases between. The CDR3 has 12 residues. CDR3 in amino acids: CASSQGGRELFF. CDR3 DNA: TGCGCCAGCAGCCAAGGGGGCAGGGAACTGTTTTTT.

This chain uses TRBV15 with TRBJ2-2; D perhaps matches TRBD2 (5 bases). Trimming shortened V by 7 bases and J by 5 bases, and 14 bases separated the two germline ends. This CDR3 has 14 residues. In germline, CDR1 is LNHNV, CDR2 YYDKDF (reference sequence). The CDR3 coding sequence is TGTGCCACCAATCGGGGAAGGGAGACCGGGGAGCTGTTTTTT. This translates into CATNRGRETGELFF.

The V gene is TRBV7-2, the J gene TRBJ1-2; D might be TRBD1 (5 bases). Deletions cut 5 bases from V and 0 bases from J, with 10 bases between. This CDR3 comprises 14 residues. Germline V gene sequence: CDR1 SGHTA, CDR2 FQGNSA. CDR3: CASSKQTANYGYTF. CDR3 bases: TGTGCCAGCAGCAAACAGACAGCTAACTATGGCTACACCTTC.

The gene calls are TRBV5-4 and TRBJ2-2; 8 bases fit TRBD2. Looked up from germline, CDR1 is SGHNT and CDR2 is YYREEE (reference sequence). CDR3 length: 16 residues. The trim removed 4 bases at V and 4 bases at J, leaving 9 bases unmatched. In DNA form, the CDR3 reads TGTGCCAGCAGCCCTCCCGGGGGGGGGCCCACCGGGGAGCTGTTTTTT. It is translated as CASSPPGGGPTGELFF.

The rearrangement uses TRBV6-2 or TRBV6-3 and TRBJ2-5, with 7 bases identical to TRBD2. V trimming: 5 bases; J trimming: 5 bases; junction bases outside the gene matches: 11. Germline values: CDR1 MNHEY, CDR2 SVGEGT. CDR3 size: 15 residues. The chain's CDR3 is CASSTPSGEPETQYF. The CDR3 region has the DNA TGTGCCAGCAGTACCCCGAGCGGGGAACCGGAGACCCAGTACTTC.

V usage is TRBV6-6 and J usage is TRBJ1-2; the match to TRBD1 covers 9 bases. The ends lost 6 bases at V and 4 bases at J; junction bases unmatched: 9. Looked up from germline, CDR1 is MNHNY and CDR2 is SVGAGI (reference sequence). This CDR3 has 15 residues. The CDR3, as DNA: TGTGCCAGCAGACCGCCGGGGGACAGGGTCTATGGCTACACCTTC. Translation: CASRPPGDRVYGYTF.

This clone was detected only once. The CDR3 nucleotides read TGTGCCAGCAGTTTATGGCCTGGAGGGCTCGGAGGCTACACCTTC. Translation: CASSLWPGGLGGYTF. The chain employs TRBV28 and TRBJ1-2; unclear D gene. Germline V gene sequence: CDR1 MDHEN, CDR2 SYDVKM. The CDR3 runs 15 residues. Trimming took off 0 bases at V and 8 bases at J, with 16 bases between the two ends.

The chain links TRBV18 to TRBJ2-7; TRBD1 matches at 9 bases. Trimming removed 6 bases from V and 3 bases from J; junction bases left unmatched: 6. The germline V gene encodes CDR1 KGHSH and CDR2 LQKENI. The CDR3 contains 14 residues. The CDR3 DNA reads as TGTGCCAGCTCCACAACAGGGGGCGGCTACGAGCAGTACTTC. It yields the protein CASSTTGGGYEQYF.

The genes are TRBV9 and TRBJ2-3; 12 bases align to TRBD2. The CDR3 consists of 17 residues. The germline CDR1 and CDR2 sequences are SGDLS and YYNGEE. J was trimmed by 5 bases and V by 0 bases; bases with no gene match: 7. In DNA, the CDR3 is TGTGCCAGCAGCGTAGATCTAGCGGGAGGGATGGTAGATACGCAGTATTTT. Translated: CASSVDLAGGMVDTQYF.

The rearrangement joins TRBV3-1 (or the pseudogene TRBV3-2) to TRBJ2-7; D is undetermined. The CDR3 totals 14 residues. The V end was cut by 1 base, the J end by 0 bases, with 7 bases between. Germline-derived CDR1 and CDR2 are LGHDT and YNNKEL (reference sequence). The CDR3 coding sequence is TGTGCCAGCAGCCAAGTAGAAACCTCCTACGAGCAGTACTTC. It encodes CASSQVETSYEQYF.

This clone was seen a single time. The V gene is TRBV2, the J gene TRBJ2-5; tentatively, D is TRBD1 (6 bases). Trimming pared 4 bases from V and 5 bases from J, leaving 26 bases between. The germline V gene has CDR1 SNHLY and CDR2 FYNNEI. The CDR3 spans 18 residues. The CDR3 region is CASSGGRGRGGPPETQYF. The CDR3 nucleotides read TGTGCCAGCAGTGGGGGCAGGGGCAGGGGCGGACCGCCGGAGACCCAGTACTTC. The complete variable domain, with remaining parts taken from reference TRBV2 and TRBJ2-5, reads EPEVTQTPSHQVTQMGQEVILRCVPISNHLYFYWYRQILGQKVEFLVSFYNNEISEKSEIFDDQFSVERPDGSNFTLKIRSTKLEDSAMYFCASSGGRGRGGPPETQYFGPGTRLLVL.

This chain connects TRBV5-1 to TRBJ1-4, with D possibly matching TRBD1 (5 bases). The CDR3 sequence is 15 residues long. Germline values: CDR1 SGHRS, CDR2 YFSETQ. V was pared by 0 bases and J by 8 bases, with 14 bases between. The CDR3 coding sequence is TGCGCCAGCAGCTTGGCTGGGGCCCGAGGAGAAAAACTGTTTTTT. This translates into CASSLAGARGEKLFF.

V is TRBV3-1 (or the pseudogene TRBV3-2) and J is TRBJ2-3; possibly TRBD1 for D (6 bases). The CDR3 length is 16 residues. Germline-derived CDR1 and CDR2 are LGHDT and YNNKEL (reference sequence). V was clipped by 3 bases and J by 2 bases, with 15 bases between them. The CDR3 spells CASSQRDTQATDTQYF. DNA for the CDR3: TGTGCCAGCAGCCAGAGGGACACCCAGGCCACAGATACGCAGTATTTT.

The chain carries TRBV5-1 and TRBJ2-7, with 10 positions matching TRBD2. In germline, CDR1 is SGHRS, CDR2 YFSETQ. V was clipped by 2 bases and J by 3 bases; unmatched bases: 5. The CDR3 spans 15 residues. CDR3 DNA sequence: TGCGCCAGCAGCTTTTTAGCGGGAGGAAACTACGAGCAGTACTTC. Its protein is CASSFLAGGNYEQYF.

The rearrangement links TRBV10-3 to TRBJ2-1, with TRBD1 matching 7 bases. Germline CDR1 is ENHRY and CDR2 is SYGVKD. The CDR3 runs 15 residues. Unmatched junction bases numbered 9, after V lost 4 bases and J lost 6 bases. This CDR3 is CAISADRAAGNEQFF. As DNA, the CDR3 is TGTGCCATCAGTGCCGACAGGGCGGCGGGCAATGAGCAGTTCTTC.

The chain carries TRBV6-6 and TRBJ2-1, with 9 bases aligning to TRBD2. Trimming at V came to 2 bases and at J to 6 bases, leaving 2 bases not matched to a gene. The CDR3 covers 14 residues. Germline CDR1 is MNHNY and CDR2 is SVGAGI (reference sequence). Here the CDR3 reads CASSYEREVNEQFF. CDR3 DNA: TGTGCCAGCAGTTACGAGCGGGAGGTCAATGAGCAGTTCTTC.

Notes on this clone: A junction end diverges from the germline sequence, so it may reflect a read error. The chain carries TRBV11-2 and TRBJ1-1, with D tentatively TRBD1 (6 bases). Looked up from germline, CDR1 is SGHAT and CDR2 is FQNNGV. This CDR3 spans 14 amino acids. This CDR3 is CASSLGPENVDSLF. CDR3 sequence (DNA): TGTGCCAGCAGCTTAGGTCCGGAAAACGTGGACAGCCTTTTT.

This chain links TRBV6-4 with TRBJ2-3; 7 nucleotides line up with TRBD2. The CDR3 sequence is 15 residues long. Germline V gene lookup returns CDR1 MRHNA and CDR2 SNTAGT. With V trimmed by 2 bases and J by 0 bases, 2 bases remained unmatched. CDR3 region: CASSDQRGSTDTQYF. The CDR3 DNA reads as TGTGCCAGCAGTGACCAGCGGGGTAGCACAGATACGCAGTATTTT.

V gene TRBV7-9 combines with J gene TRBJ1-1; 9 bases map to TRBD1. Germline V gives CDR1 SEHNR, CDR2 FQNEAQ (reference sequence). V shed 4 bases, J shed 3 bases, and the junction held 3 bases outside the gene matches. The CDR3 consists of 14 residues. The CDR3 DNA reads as TGTGCCAGCAGCTCACAGGGGGCGGACACTGAAGCTTTCTTT. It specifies CASSSQGADTEAFF.